The 13 T cell receptor beta chains in this list originate from one sample, sequenced in a study of blood T cells in healthy people across ages. Combining a sample-barcoded 5' primer with a J-beta primer mix, a second PCR ran for roughly 7 to 12 cycles. TCRdb re-called the 5' RACE reads with MiXCR, one entry per CDR3 protein. The table records 700,000 to 900,000 distinct CDR3 sequences, 53% of them present only once. The material sequenced was blood. The receptors shown here come from a man older than 75 in good health.

This chain joins TRBV6-6 and TRBJ2-5; the D is unclear. Gene TRBJ2-7 matches the end of the DNA better, so the J call may be wrong. Germline V gene data show CDR1 as MNHNY and CDR2 as SVGAGI (reference sequence). The CDR3 has 14 amino acids. The CDR3 nucleotides read TGTGCCAGCAGGGGCCGACACGATAGCTACGAGCAGTACTTC. Translated: CASRGRHDSYEQYF.

The rearrangement links TRBV5-4 to TRBJ2-1; a possible D gene is TRBD1 (5 bases). This CDR3 comprises 14 residues. V shed 3 bases and J shed 6 bases, with 13 bases lying between them. Germline CDR1 SGHNT, CDR2 YYREEE (reference sequence). The CDR3 sequence is CASSSEDSRNEQFF. The DNA of the CDR3 is TGTGCCAGCAGCTCAGAAGACAGTCGCAATGAGCAGTTCTTC.

This chain joins TRBV12-3 or TRBV12-4 and TRBJ2-5, with D possibly called TRBD1 or TRBD2 (5 bases each). The V gene lost 5 bases and the J gene lost 2 bases, with 12 bases spanning the gap. The CDR3 has 14 amino acids. The CDR3 protein is CASSPGALQETQYF. CDR3 DNA: TGTGCCAGCAGTCCCGGGGCACTTCAAGAGACCCAGTACTTC.

This clonotype has only a few counts. This chain links TRBV21-1 with TRBJ2-5; the D call of TRBD1 is as the table states it, not checked on the DNA. TRBV21-1 is an annotated pseudogene. The CDR3 has 14 amino acids. The CDR3 DNA reads TGTGCCAGCAGCGCCCTGTGCAGCCAAGAGACCCAGTACTTC. Its translation: CASSALCSQETQYF.

The J gene is TRBJ2-3, the V gene TRBV27; D may correspond to TRBD1 or TRBD2 (5 bases each). The CDR3 runs 14 residues. V lost 7 bases, J lost 14 bases, and 25 bases lay in between. The germline gives CDR1 MNHEY, CDR2 SMNVEV (reference sequence). The CDR3 region is CASTPYGGDRYAYF. DNA of the CDR3: TGTGCCAGCACCCCTTATGGAGGCGACAGATACGCGTATTTT.

This chain connects TRBV12-3 or TRBV12-4 to TRBJ2-5, with 13 bases aligning to TRBD2. The CDR3 sequence is 18 residues long. The V gene end was trimmed by 6 bases and the J gene end by 11 bases; junction bases not matched to a gene: 21. The CDR3 bases are TGTGCCAGCAGCGAACTGACTAGCGGGAGGATCTCCTACAATGAGCAGTACTTC. It translates to CASSELTSGRISYNEQYF.

This clonotype was seen a handful of times. The chain couples TRBV20-1 to TRBJ2-5; 8 bases are a match to TRBD1. The CDR3 consists of 15 residues. Per germline, CDR1 DFQATT and CDR2 SNEGSKA (reference sequence). V shed 0 bases, J shed 4 bases, and the junction held 7 bases outside the gene matches. CDR3 coding DNA: TGCAGTGCTAGAGATACAGGACAGGGTGGAGAGACCCAGTACTTC. Protein: CSARDTGQGGETQYF.

The chain joins TRBV25-1 to TRBJ1-4; D call uncertain. The germline CDR1 and CDR2 sequences are MGHDK and SYGVNS. V was clipped by 3 bases and J by 8 bases, with 16 bases between them. The CDR3 contains 15 residues. The CDR3 loop is CASSDSRSNLEKLFF. The CDR3 DNA reads TGTGCCAGCAGTGACTCACGGTCAAATCTGGAAAAACTGTTTTTT.

The rearrangement links TRBV12-3 or TRBV12-4 to TRBJ1-1; D gene uncertain. Between the trimmed V and J ends, which lost 5 bases and 8 bases, there was a span of 12 bases. The CDR3 is 12 amino acids. CDR3 nucleotides: TGTGCCAGCAGTCCAGGACGTCGGGAAGCTTTCTTT. Its translation is CASSPGRREAFF.

The V and J genes are TRBV5-5 and TRBJ2-5; D is ambiguous. The germline V and J ends were trimmed by 4 bases and 11 bases, with 18 bases remaining between them. This CDR3 contains 13 residues. The germline CDR1 and CDR2 sequences are SGHKS and YYEKEE (reference sequence). The CDR3 loop reads CASSPLSQALQYF. The CDR3 bases are TGTGCCAGCAGCCCCCTCAGCCAGGCACTACAGTACTTC.

The rearrangement joins TRBV12-3 or TRBV12-4 to TRBJ1-1; D is possibly TRBD1 (5 bases). This CDR3 spans 14 amino acids. V dropped 6 bases and J dropped 3 bases, with 14 bases sitting between them. Here the CDR3 reads CASSPEGRDTEAFF. In DNA form, the CDR3 reads TGTGCCAGCAGCCCCGAGGGGAGGGACACTGAAGCTTTCTTT.

In this sample, this clonotype turned up a few times. J is TRBJ2-1 and V is TRBV28, with 10 bases lining up with TRBD2. V lost 4 bases to trimming and J lost 8 bases; unmatched junction nucleotides: 8. CDR3 length equals 15 residues. Germline lookup yields CDR1 MDHEN and CDR2 SYDVKM. The CDR3 DNA reads TGTGCCAGCAGTTCACTAGCGGGAATGGTGGATGAGCAGTTCTTC. Its protein product is CASSSLAGMVDEQFF.

The chain recombines TRBV7-9 with TRBJ2-2; 8 bases line up with TRBD1. Germline loops: CDR1 SEHNR, CDR2 FQNEAQ (reference sequence). V lost 5 bases, J lost 5 bases, and 7 bases stayed unmatched. CDR3 length: 15 residues. The CDR3 DNA reads as TGTGCCAGCAGCCCTCGACAGGGGAGAACCGGGGAGCTGTTTTTT. The encoded protein is CASSPRQGRTGELFF.